This T cell receptor (beta chain) is drawn from a study of OX40 agonist ivuxolimab in advanced cancers. Study-level results: Still undetermined is the antigen specificity of the expanded peripheral T cells. Near-lowest levels of clonal expansion characterized partial responders at 0.1-3.0 mg/kg.

Baseline was the first blood sampling point, followed by cycle 4 day 1 and cycle 7 day 1. This clone is a singleton in its sample. The target antigen is unknown. V was pared by 5 bases and J by 7 bases, with 8 bases between. Germline V gene lookup returns CDR1 MDHEN and CDR2 SYDVKM. The CDR3 has 11 amino acids. TCRdb keeps only in-frame clones here, not all; method: immunoSEQ multiplex PCR. The top ten clones hold roughly 9.7% of a sample with roughly 34,000 clones, over 75% of them seen once. Material: CD4+ or CD8+ T cells sorted from blood, obtained in a trial of the OX40 agonist ivuxolimab. The V gene is TRBV28, the J gene TRBJ1-1, with D unresolved. The sequence was obtained from an adult with an advanced solid tumor such as melanoma, head and neck, liver or kidney cancer. CDR3: CASSPRSEAFF. CDR3 in DNA: TGTGCCAGCAGTCCGAGAAGTGAAGCTTTCTTT. The entire variable domain, with the rest obtained from reference TRBV28 and TRBJ1-1, is as follows: DVKVTQSSRYLVKRTGEKVFLECVQDMDHENMFWYRQDPGLGLRLIYFSYDVKMKEKGDIPEGYSVSREKKERFSLILESASTNQTSMYLCASSPRSEAFFGQGTRLTVV.